Following are 26 T cell receptor beta chains from one sample sequenced in a study of blood T cell repertoires in COVID-19. Using immunoSEQ multiplex PCR, the repertoire was profiled, and TCRdb retains in-frame clones only, with some absent. The profile shows about 15,000 clones, approximately 83% of them singletons. Sequences were obtained from peripheral blood. The receptors originated from a man in his 70s in a cohort sampled during active COVID-19.

The DNA for the CDR3 is TGCGCCAGCAGCGGAGGGTGGGGACAAGAGACCCAGTACTTC. Its protein product is CASSGGWGQETQYF. The chain carries TRBV5-1 and TRBJ2-5; tentative D call: TRBD2 (6 bases). The germline gives CDR1 SGHRS, CDR2 YFSETQ. V lost 4 bases and J lost 2, with 12 bases in between. This CDR3 contains 14 residues.

This chain links TRBV4-3 with TRBJ2-3; the match to TRBD2 covers 13 bases. CDR1 is LGHNA and CDR2 is YSLEER in the germline V gene. V lost 4 bases, J lost 2 bases, and 3 bases stayed unmatched. This CDR3 is 16 amino acids long. The CDR3, as DNA: TGCGCCAGCAGCCGAGGGACTAGCGGGGCCACAGATACGCAGTATTTT. This encodes CASSRGTSGATDTQYF.

This clone was observed once. The chain joins TRBV2 to TRBJ2-3; D is ambiguous. V lost 7 bases and J lost 6, with 17 bases in between. The V gene's germline CDR1 is SNHLY and CDR2 FYNNEI. The CDR3 totals 14 residues. CDR3: CASTPRGTADTQYF. The CDR3 bases are TGTGCCAGCACCCCCCGAGGAACGGCCGATACGCAGTATTTT.

On this clone: This CDR3 is also generated by other DNA sequences in the sample. The V call is TRBV15, the J call TRBJ1-2, with 8 positions matching TRBD1. The CDR3 covers 14 residues. Germline loops: CDR1 LNHNV, CDR2 YYDKDF (reference sequence). The V segment lost 3 bases and the J segment 4 bases; nucleotides outside the gene matches: 4. DNA of the CDR3: TGTGCCACCAGCAGGGACAGGGTCGGCTATGGCTACACCTTC. This codes for CATSRDRVGYGYTF.

The chain uses TRBV29-1 and TRBJ2-7; maybe TRBD2 (6 bases). Germline CDR1 reads SQVTM; CDR2 reads ANQGSEA. The CDR3 loop spans 14 amino acids. The ends were cut back, 4 bases at V and 0 bases at J, with 13 bases in the middle. The CDR3 sequence is CSVVFAGSSYEQYF. The CDR3 coding sequence is TGCAGCGTTGTCTTTGCGGGAAGCTCCTACGAGCAGTACTTC.

This rearrangement joins TRBV7-9 to TRBJ2-3; 10 bases fit TRBD2. The CDR3 spans 15 residues. Germline V gene data show CDR1 as SEHNR and CDR2 as FQNEAQ (reference sequence). Trimming took 5 bases from V and 4 from J; bases not matched to a gene: 6. The CDR3 sequence: CASSVVSGRADTQYF. The CDR3 DNA reads as TGTGCCAGCAGCGTAGTCAGCGGGAGGGCAGATACGCAGTATTTT.

This chain joins TRBV30 and TRBJ2-2; D remains ambiguous. V was shortened by 0 bases and J by 1 base, with 12 bases between the two germline ends. The CDR3 runs to 16 residues. Germline assignment: CDR1 GTSNPN and CDR2 SVGIG (reference sequence). The CDR3 DNA sequence: TGTGCCTGGAGTGTACTCTCTCCAGGGAACACCGGGGAGCTGTTTTTT. Translating gives CAWSVLSPGNTGELFF.

In this sample, this clone turned up once. The chain employs TRBV18 and TRBJ2-3, with 9 bases identical to TRBD2. The V gene end was trimmed by 1 base and the J gene end by 2 bases; junction bases not matched to a gene: 1. There are 15 residues in the CDR3. CDR1 and CDR2 (germline): KGHSH, LQKENI. The CDR3 DNA reads as TGTGCCAGCTCACCACTAGCGGGAGACACAGATACGCAGTATTTT. Translated: CASSPLAGDTDTQYF.

This chain joins TRBV4-3 and TRBJ2-3, with D hard to call. The germline V gene encodes CDR1 LGHNA and CDR2 YSLEER. The CDR3 covers 14 residues. Trimming removed 2 bases at V and 2 bases at J, with 8 bases between. CDR3 DNA sequence: TGCGCCAGCAGCCAAACTCAGGACACAGATACGCAGTATTTT. Its translation: CASSQTQDTDTQYF.

This clone was seen only once. The chain carries TRBV19 and TRBJ2-1, with TRBD2 matching 10 bases. CDR1 is LNHDA, CDR2 SQIVND, per germline (reference sequence). This CDR3 comprises 17 residues. The V segment lost 4 bases and the J segment 3 bases; nucleotides outside the gene matches: 9. The CDR3 DNA follows: TGTGCCAGTAGTACGTTGGGGCTAGCGGGAGTCTACAATGAGCAGTTCTTC. Encoded protein: CASSTLGLAGVYNEQFF.

There are a few counts of this clone. V usage is TRBV7-9 and J usage is TRBJ2-1; tentatively, D is TRBD2 (6 bases). The CDR3 has 15 residues. Germline assignment: CDR1 SEHNR and CDR2 FQNEAQ (reference sequence). V lost 3 bases, J lost 0 bases, and 9 bases lay in between. The CDR3 DNA is TGTGCCAGCAGCTTCGGGGGTAGCTCCTACAATGAGCAGTTCTTC. Amino acids: CASSFGGSSYNEQFF.

The chain carries TRBV19 and TRBJ2-1; D is unclear. CDR1 and CDR2 (germline): LNHDA, SQIVND (reference sequence). The CDR3 sequence is 18 residues long. V was clipped by 0 bases and J by 6 bases, with 21 bases between them. This chain's CDR3 is CASSIDLGLPRALNEQFF. The CDR3 DNA reads TGTGCCAGTAGTATAGATCTTGGTCTCCCGCGCGCCCTCAATGAGCAGTTCTTC. Supplemented by reference TRBV19 and TRBJ2-1, the full variable domain reads DGGITQSPKYLFRKEGQNVTLSCEQNLNHDAMYWYRQDPGQGLRLIYYSQIVNDFQKGDIAEGYSVSREKKESFPLTVTSAQKNPTAFYLCASSIDLGLPRALNEQFFGPGTRLTVL.

The rearrangement joins TRBV11-2 to TRBJ2-5, with TRBD1 identical over 9 bases. Germline V gene sequence: CDR1 SGHAT, CDR2 FQNNGV. V lost 5 bases and J lost 5; bases outside the gene matches: 9. The CDR3 consists of 15 residues. CDR3 bases: TGTGCCAGCAGCCCAACAGGGGGCGGGTTGGAGACCCAGTACTTC. Translating it yields CASSPTGGGLETQYF.

The chain employs TRBV6-4 and TRBJ2-1; a weak D match, TRBD2 (5 bases). The germline V gene encodes CDR1 MRHNA and CDR2 SNTAGT. Trimming left V 3 bases short and J 2 bases short, with 11 bases between. CDR3 length: 15 residues. The CDR3 DNA follows: TGTGCCAGCAGTGAGCGGGCTGATCCCTACAATGAGCAGTTCTTC. It yields the protein CASSERADPYNEQFF.

This chain uses TRBV12-3 or TRBV12-4 with TRBJ2-5; D unresolved. Trimming pared 7 bases from V and 2 bases from J, leaving 11 bases between. The CDR3 length is 13 residues. In DNA, the CDR3 is TGTGCCAGCATGTTAGGAGCTCAAGAGACCCAGTACTTC. Residues: CASMLGAQETQYF.

V usage is TRBV7-9 and J usage is TRBJ1-5, with TRBD1 identical over 7 bases. The CDR3 has 14 residues. J was trimmed by 4 bases and V by 5 bases; bases with no gene match: 5. Looked up from germline, CDR1 is SEHNR and CDR2 is FQNEAQ (reference sequence). CDR3 region: CASSGGQDNQPQHF. In DNA form, the CDR3 reads TGTGCCAGCAGCGGCGGACAGGATAATCAGCCCCAGCATTTT. The variable domain in full, completed from reference TRBV7-9 and TRBJ1-5, reads DTGVSQNPRHKITKRGQNVTFRCDPISEHNRLYWYRQTLGQGPEFLTYFQNEAQLEKSRLLSDRFSAERPKGSFSTLEIQRTEQGDSAMYLCASSGGQDNQPQHFGDGTRLSIL.

This clone showed up just once. The chain carries TRBV5-6 and TRBJ2-7; a weak D match, TRBD1 (6 bases). From germline, CDR1 is SGHDT and CDR2 YYEEEE. The CDR3 runs 12 residues. The V end was cut by 4 bases, the J end by 3 bases, with 8 bases between. The CDR3 DNA reads TGTGCCAGCAGCAAGGACAGCTACGAGCAGTACTTC. Protein product: CASSKDSYEQYF.

The chain uses TRBV9 and TRBJ1-1; no definite D call. Per germline, CDR1 SGDLS and CDR2 YYNGEE. This CDR3 has 15 amino acids. The V end lost 4 bases, the J end lost 1 base, and 14 bases lay between the germline ends. CDR3 in amino acids: CASSLTDGGNTEAFF. CDR3 nucleotides: TGTGCCAGCAGCCTGACGGACGGAGGGAACACTGAAGCTTTCTTT.

CDR3 in amino acids: CASSDGTGGGWTGELFF. The CDR3 bases are TGTGCCAGCAGCGACGGGACAGGGGGCGGGTGGACCGGGGAGCTGTTTTTT. This chain uses TRBV9 with TRBJ2-2; 12 bases are shared with TRBD1. Germline loops: CDR1 SGDLS, CDR2 YYNGEE. The CDR3 is 17 residues long. With V trimmed by 3 bases and J by 5 bases, 8 bases remained unmatched.

The gene calls are TRBV9 and TRBJ2-1; no definite D call. The CDR3 consists of 11 residues. Trimming took 4 bases from V and 4 from J, leaving 3 bases between them. Germline CDR1 and CDR2: SGDLS and YYNGEE. The CDR3 here is CASSLYNEQFF. In nucleotides, the CDR3 is TGTGCCAGCAGCCTTTACAATGAGCAGTTCTTC.

The rearrangement joins TRBV7-8 to TRBJ1-4; D unresolved. V dropped 4 bases and J dropped 6 bases, with 18 bases sitting between them. This CDR3 spans 16 amino acids. The V gene's germline CDR1 is SGHVS and CDR2 FQNEAQ. The CDR3 spells CASSSRYGTGDEKLFF. DNA for the CDR3: TGTGCCAGCAGCTCGAGGTATGGAACGGGAGATGAAAAACTGTTTTTT.

The rearrangement links TRBV19 to TRBJ2-3; TRBD2 agrees at 15 bases. Germline CDR1 and CDR2: LNHDA and SQIVND (reference sequence). V dropped 9 bases and J dropped 1; count of bases not matched to a gene: 8. The CDR3 has 17 amino acids. CDR3 nucleotide sequence: TGTGCCAGCCTCGGGACTAGCGGGAGGAGGGGCACAGATACGCAGTATTTT. Its protein is CASLGTSGRRGTDTQYF.

The genes are TRBV3-1 (or the pseudogene TRBV3-2) and TRBJ2-2; 10 bases line up with TRBD2. Losses at the gene ends were 0 bases for V and 5 bases for J; bases not matched to a gene: 3. Germline CDR1 LGHDT, CDR2 YNNKEL (reference sequence). This CDR3 is 16 amino acids long. CDR3 in DNA: TGTGCCAGCAGCCAAGATCATAGCGGGAGGACCGGGGAGCTGTTTTTT. Translation gives CASSQDHSGRTGELFF.

J is TRBJ1-1 and V is TRBV23-1, with D hard to call. TRBV23-1 falls under the ORF class, with uncertain function. V gave up 0 bases and J gave up 5 bases, with 13 bases separating them. The length of the CDR3 is 15 residues. CDR3 amino acids: CASSQSTEVGTEAFF. CDR3 nucleotides: TGCGCCAGCAGTCAATCGACGGAGGTGGGGACTGAAGCTTTCTTT.

In this sample, this clone turned up once. The genes are TRBV12-3 or TRBV12-4 and TRBJ1-1, with D unclear. The germline V and J ends were trimmed by 3 bases and 2 bases, with 7 bases remaining between them. The CDR3 runs 13 residues. The CDR3 coding sequence is TGTGCCAGCAGTTTTTACAGCAACACTGAAGCTTTCTTT. Its protein is CASSFYSNTEAFF.

This clone was seen a few times. The chain recombines TRBV6-5 with TRBJ2-7, with D unclear. V dropped 7 bases and J dropped 2 bases, with 12 bases sitting between them. Germline V gene sequence: CDR1 MNHEY, CDR2 SVGAGI. The CDR3 extends over 13 amino acids. CDR3 amino acids: CASKVIETYEQYF. The CDR3 DNA reads TGTGCCAGCAAAGTTATCGAGACCTACGAGCAGTACTTC.